This section outlines one T cell receptor beta chain sequence together with its context. The entry originates in a study of cytomegalovirus exposure and HLA in healthy donors. Germline loops: CDR1 LNHNV, CDR2 YYDKDF (reference sequence). This CDR3 is 18 amino acids long. V trimming: 0 bases; J trimming: 6 bases; junction bases outside the gene matches: 12. The PCR made use of 60 Vbeta and 13 Jbeta primers. Assay used: immunoSEQ multiplex PCR; TCRdb lists only in-frame clones, some missing. Found here are roughly 30,000 clones, about 83% of them singletons; the top ten hold 2.7%. Sequenced input: PBMCs. The clonotype was recovered from a boy aged 5-17 years in good health and CMV-seronegative. The chain employs TRBV15 and TRBJ2-2; TRBD2 matches 8 bases. CDR3 DNA: TGTGCCACCAGCAGAGATCATTCGTCTAGCGGGTTCCCCGGGGAGCTGTTTTTT. Amino acid sequence: CATSRDHSSSGFPGELFF.